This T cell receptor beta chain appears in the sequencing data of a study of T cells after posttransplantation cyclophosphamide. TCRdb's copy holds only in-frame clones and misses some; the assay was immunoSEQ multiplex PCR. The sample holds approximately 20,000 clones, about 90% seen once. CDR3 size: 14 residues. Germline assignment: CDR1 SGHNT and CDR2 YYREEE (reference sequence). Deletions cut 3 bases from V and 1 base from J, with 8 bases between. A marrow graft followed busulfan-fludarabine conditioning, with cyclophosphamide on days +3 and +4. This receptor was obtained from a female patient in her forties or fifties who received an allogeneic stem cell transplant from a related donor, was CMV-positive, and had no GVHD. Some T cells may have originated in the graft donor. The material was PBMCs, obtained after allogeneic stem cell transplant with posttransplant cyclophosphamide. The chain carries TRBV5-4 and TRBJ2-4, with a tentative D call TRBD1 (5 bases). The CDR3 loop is CASSWGLAKNIQYF. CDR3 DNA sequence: TGTGCCAGCAGCTGGGGCCTGGCCAAAAACATTCAGTACTTC. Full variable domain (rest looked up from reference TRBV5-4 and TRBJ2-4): ETGVTQSPTHLIKTRGQQVTLRCSSQSGHNTVSWYQQALGQGPQFIFQYYREEENGRGNFPPRFSGLQFPNYSSELNVNALELDDSALYLCASSWGLAKNIQYFGAGTRLSVL.